The clone carrying this T cell receptor beta chain was counted between two and nine times. Primers for the PCR totalled 60 Vbeta and 13 Jbeta. The protocol was immunoSEQ multiplex PCR, while the TCRdb copy is restricted to in-frame clones and leaves out a portion. Of about 120,000 clones listed, 75% to 85% are singletons. This record belongs to a study of cytomegalovirus exposure and HLA in healthy donors. The CDR3 spans 16 residues. Trimming left V 1 base short and J 0 bases short, with 13 bases between. From germline, CDR1 is SGHTA and CDR2 FQGNSA. The chain employs TRBV7-2 and TRBJ2-7, with a weak D call TRBD1 (6 bases). What was sequenced was PBMCs. This TCR was recovered from a male donor in good health and CMV-seropositive. The CDR3 DNA sequence: TGTGCCAGCAGCTTAGGTTTCGGCAGGGGCTCCTACGAGCAGTACTTC. Protein: CASSLGFGRGSYEQYF. The entire variable domain, with the rest obtained from reference TRBV7-2 and TRBJ2-7, is as follows: GAGVSQSPSNKVTEKGKDVELRCDPISGHTALYWYRQSLGQGLEFLIYFQGNSAPDKSGLPSDRFSAERTGGSVSTLTIQRTQQEDSAVYLCASSLGFGRGSYEQYFGPGTRLTVT.